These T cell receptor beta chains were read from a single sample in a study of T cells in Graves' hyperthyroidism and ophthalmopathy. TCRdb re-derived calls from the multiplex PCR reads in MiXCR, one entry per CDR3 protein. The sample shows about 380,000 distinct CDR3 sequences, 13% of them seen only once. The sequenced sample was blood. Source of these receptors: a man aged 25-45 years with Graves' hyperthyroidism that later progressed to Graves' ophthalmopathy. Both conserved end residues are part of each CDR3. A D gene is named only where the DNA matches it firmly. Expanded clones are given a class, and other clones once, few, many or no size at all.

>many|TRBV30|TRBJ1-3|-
CAWRATDSSGNTIYF
TGTGCCTGGAGAGCGACAGATTCCTCTGGAAACACCATATATTTT
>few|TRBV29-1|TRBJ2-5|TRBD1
CSVYQFLGSWGQGRETQYF
TGCAGCGTATACCAATTTTTGGGGTCTTGGGGACAGGGCAGGGAGACCCAGTACTTC
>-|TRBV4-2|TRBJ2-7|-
CASSQWPEGGSEQYF
TGTGCCAGCAGCCAATGGCCAGAAGGGGGGAGCGAGCAGTACTTC
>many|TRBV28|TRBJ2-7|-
CASRKGAYEQYF
TGTGCCAGCAGGAAAGGGGCCTACGAGCAGTACTTC
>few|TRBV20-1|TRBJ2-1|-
CSAREGLSSSYNEQFF
TGCAGTGCTAGAGAGGGACTTTCGAGCTCCTACAATGAGCAGTTCTTC
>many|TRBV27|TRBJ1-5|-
CASSLSRGARPQHF
TGTGCCAGCAGTCTCTCCCGGGGGGCCCGGCCCCAGCATTTT
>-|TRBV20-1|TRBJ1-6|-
CSARETSSNSPLHF
TGCAGTGCTAGGGAGACATCAAGTAATTCACCCCTCCACTTT
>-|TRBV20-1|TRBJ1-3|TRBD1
CSASESWRTGLVSGNTIYF
TGCAGTGCATCCGAAAGCTGGAGGACAGGGTTGGTCTCTGGAAACACCATATATTTT
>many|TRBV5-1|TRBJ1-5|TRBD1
CASSRGDSYSNQPQHF
TGCGCCAGCAGCCGAGGGGACAGCTATAGCAATCAGCCCCAGCATTTT
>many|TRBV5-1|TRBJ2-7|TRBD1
CASSLETGGSFRDEQYF
TGCGCCAGCAGCTTGGAAACAGGGGGATCTTTTCGGGACGAGCAGTACTTC
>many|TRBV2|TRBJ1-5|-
CASKGESNQPQHF
TGTGCCAGCAAGGGGGAGAGCAATCAGCCCCAGCATTTT
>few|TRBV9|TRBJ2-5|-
CASSVVSYGVETQYF
TGTGCCAGCAGCGTAGTTTCGTATGGGGTGGAGACCCAGTACTTC
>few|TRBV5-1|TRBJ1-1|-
CASRREINTEAFF
TGCGCCAGCAGGCGGGAGATTAACACTGAAGCTTTCTTT
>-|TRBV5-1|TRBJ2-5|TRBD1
CASSRGQGGETQYF
TGCGCCAGCAGCCGTGGACAGGGGGGTGAGACCCAGTACTTC
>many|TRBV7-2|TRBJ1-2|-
CASSLGWDYGYTF
TGTGCCAGCAGCTTAGGGTGGGACTATGGCTACACCTTC
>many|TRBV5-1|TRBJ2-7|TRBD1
CASSPSAGQGLEQYF
TGCGCCAGCAGCCCATCCGCGGGACAGGGGCTCGAGCAGTACTTC
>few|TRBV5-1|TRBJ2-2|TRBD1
CASSGGQANTGELFF
TGCGCCAGCAGCGGCGGACAGGCGAACACCGGGGAGCTGTTTTTT
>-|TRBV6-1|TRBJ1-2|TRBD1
CASSEKQGGYGYTF
TGTGCCAGCAGTGAAAAGCAGGGGGGATATGGCTACACCTTC
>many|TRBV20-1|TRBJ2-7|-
CSASPYGEQYF
TGCAGTGCTAGCCCCTACGGCGAGCAGTACTTC
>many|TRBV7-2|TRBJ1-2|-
CASSLLYEANYGYTF
TGTGCCAGCAGCTTGTTGTACGAGGCCAACTATGGCTACACCTTC
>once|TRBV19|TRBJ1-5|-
CASSILPAAPYSNQPQHF
TGTGCCAGTAGTATTCTACCGGCAGCCCCGTATAGCAATCAGCCCCAGCATTTT
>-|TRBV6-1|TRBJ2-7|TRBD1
CASSERDSSSYEQYF
TGTGCCAGCAGTGAAAGGGACAGTAGCTCCTACGAGCAGTACTTC
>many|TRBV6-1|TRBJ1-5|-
CASSDLPDGNQPQHF
TGTGCCAGCAGCGACCTACCCGACGGCAATCAGCCCCAGCATTTT
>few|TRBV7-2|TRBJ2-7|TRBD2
CASSLDPLAGREQYF
TGTGCCAGCAGCTTAGATCCGCTAGCGGGCAGAGAGCAGTACTTC
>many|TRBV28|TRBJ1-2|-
CASIIKGHFYGYTF
TGTGCCAGCATCATCAAGGGCCACTTCTATGGCTACACCTTC